The entry below gives a single T cell receptor beta chain sequence along with its context. Antigen unknown. The sample originates from a study of shared clonotypes between healthy human individuals. General observations from the study: Non-shared clonotypes had lower generation probabilities than those shared by all four donors.

Running of the assay took place at deep level. TCRdb keeps only in-frame clones here, not all; method: immunoSEQ multiplex PCR. The table has 950,000 to 1,100,000 clones, about 77% seen once; the top ten hold around 1.5%. The authors divided CD4+ cells into CD45RA+ naive and CD45RA-negative memory subsets. Trimming took off 4 bases at V and 4 bases at J, with 16 bases between the two ends. The CDR3 totals 14 residues. Per germline, CDR1 GTSNPN and CDR2 SVGIG (reference sequence). The sequence derives from a man aged 18-30 years in good health. The V gene is TRBV30, the J gene TRBJ1-2; maybe TRBD1 (6 bases). Sequencing used memory CD4+ T cells sorted from blood. Subset denoted: CD45RA-negative fraction. The CDR3 DNA is TGTGCCTGGATAGAGGGCAGGGGCTTCTATGGCTACACCTTC. Its protein is CAWIEGRGFYGYTF. The variable domain in full, completed from reference TRBV30 and TRBJ1-2, reads SQTIHQWPATLVQPVGSPLSLECTVEGTSNPNLYWYRQAAGRGLQLLFYSVGIGQISSEVPQNLSASRPQDRQFILSSKKLLLSDSGFYLCAWIEGRGFYGYTFGSGTRLTVV.